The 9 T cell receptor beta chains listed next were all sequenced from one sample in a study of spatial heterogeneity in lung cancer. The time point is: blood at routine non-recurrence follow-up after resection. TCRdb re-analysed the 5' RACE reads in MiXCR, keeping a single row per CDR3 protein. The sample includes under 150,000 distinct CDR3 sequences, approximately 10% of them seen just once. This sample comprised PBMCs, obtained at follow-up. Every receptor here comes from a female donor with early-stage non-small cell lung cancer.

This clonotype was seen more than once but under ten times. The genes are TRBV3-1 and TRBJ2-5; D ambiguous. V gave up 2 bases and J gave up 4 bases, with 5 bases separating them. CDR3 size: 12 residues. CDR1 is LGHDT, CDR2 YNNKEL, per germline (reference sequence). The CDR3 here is CASSQSRETQYF. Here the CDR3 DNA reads TGTGCCAGCAGCCAATCTAGAGAGACCCAGTACTTC.

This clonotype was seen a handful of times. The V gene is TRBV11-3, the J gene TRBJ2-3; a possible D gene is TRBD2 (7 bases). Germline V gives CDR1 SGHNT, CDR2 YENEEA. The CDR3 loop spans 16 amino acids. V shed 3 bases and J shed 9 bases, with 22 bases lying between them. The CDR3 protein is CASSFQIAGRGSTQYF. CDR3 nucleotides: TGTGCCAGCAGCTTTCAGATCGCGGGGAGGGGGTCGACGCAGTATTTT.

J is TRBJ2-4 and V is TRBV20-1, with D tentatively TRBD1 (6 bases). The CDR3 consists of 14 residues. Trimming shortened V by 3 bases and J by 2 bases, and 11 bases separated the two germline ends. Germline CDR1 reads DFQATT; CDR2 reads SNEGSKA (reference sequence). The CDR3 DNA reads TGCAGTGCTAGGCCCGGGACATCCAAAAACATTCAGTACTTC. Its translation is CSARPGTSKNIQYF.

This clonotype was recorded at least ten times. CDR3 bases: TGCAGCGTAAATCGGGCAGTTGAGACCCAGTACTTC. Protein: CSVNRAVETQYF. The chain combines TRBV29-1 with TRBJ2-5; no firm D call. The CDR3 spans 12 residues. Germline assignment: CDR1 SQVTM and CDR2 ANQGSEA. V lost 6 bases and J lost 5, with 13 bases in between.

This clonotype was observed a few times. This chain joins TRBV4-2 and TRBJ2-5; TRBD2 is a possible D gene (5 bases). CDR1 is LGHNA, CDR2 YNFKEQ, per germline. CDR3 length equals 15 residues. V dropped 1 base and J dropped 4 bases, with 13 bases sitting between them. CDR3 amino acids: CASSQAPSRGETQYF. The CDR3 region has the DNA TGTGCCAGCAGCCAAGCCCCTAGTCGGGGAGAGACCCAGTACTTC.

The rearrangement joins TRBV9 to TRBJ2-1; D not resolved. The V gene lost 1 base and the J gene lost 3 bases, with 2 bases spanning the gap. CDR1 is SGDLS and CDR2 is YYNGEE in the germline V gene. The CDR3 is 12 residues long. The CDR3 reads CASSVNYNEQFF. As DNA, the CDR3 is TGTGCCAGCAGCGTAAACTACAATGAGCAGTTCTTC.

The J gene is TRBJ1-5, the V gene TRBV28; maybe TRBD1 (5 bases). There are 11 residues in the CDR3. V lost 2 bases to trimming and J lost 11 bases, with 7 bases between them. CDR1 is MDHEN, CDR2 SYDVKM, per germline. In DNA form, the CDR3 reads TGTGCCAGCAGTTTACAGGGTACCCAGCATTTT. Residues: CASSLQGTQHF.

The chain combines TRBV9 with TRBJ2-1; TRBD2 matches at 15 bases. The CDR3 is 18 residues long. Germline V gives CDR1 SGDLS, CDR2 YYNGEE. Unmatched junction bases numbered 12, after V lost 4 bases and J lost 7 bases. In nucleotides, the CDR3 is TGTGCCAGCAGCACCTCCATTGGACTAGCGGGAGGGCCGAATGAGCAGTTCTTC. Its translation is CASSTSIGLAGGPNEQFF.

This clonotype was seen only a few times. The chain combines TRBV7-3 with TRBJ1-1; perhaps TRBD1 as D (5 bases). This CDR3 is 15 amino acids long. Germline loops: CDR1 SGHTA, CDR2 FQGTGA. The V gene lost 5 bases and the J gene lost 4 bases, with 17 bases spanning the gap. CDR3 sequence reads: CASSKDRLGTTEAFF. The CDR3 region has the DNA TGTGCCAGCAGCAAAGACAGATTGGGAACCACTGAAGCTTTCTTT.